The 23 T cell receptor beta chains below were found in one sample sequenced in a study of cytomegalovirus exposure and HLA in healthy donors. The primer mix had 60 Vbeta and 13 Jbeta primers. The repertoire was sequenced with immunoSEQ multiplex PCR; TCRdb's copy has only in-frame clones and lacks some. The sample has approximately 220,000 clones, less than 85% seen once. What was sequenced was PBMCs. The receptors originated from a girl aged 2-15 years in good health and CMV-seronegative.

The CDR3 coding sequence is TGTGCCAGCAGTCCACCGACTAGCTCCTACGAGCAGTACTTC. This gives the protein CASSPPTSSYEQYF. The V call is TRBV6-5, the J call TRBJ2-7; D is possibly TRBD2 (6 bases). The CDR3 is made up of 14 amino acids. Trimming removed 5 bases at V and 0 bases at J, with 11 bases between. Germline CDR1 reads MNHEY; CDR2 reads SVGAGI.

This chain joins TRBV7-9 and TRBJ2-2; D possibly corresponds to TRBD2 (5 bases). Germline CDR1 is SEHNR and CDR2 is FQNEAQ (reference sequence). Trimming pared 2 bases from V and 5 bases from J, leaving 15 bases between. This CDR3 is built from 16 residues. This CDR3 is CASSLPYEGLTGELFF. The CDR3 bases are TGTGCCAGCAGCTTACCCTATGAGGGTTTGACCGGGGAGCTGTTTTTT.

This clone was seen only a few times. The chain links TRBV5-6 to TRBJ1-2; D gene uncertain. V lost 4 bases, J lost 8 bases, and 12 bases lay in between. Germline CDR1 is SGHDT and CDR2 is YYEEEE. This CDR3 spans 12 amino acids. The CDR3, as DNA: TGTGCCAGCAGCACGGGAGATATGGGCTACACCTTC. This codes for CASSTGDMGYTF.

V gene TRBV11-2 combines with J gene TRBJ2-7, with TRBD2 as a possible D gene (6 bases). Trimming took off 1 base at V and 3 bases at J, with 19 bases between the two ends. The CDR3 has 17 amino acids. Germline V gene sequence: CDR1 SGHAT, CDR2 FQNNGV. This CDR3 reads CASSLGDGTQGLYEQYF. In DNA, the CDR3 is TGTGCCAGCAGCTTAGGGGACGGGACGCAGGGACTCTACGAGCAGTACTTC.

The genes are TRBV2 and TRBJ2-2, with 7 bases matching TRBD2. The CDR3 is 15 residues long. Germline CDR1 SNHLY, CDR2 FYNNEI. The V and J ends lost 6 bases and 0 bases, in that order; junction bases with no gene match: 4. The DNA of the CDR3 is TGTGCCAGCAGCCCAGGACTAGCGAACACCGGGGAGCTGTTTTTT. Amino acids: CASSPGLANTGELFF.

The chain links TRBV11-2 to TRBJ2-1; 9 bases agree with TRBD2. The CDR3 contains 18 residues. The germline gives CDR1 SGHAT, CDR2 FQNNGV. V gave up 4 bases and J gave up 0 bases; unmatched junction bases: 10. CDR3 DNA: TGTGCCAGCAGCTACCACCGCGGGGGGGGGAGCTCCTACAATGAGCAGTTCTTC. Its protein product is CASSYHRGGGSSYNEQFF.

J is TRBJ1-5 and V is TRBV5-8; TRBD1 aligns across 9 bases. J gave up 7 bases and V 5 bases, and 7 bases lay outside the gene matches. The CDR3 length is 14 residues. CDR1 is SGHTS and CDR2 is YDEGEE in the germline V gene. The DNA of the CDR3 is TGTGCCAGCAGTAGGACAGGGGTGGGGCAGCCCCAGCATTTT. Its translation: CASSRTGVGQPQHF.

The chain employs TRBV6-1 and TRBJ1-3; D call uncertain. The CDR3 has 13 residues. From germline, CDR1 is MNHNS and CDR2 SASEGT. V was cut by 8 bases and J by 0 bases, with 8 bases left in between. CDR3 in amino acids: CASARVSGNTIYF. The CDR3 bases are TGTGCCAGCGCGCGGGTCTCTGGAAACACCATATATTTT.

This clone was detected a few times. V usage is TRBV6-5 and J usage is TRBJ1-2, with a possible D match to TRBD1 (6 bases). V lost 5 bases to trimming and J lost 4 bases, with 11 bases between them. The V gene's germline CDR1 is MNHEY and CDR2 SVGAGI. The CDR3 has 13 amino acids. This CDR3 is CASSQTGPYGYTF. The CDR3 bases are TGTGCCAGCAGTCAGACAGGTCCCTATGGCTACACCTTC.

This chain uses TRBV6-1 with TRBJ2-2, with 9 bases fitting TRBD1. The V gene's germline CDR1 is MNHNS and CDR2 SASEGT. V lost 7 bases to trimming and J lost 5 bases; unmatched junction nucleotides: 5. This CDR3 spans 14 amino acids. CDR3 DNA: TGTGCCAGCAAAGACAGGGGGAGTACCGGGGAGCTGTTTTTT. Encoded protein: CASKDRGSTGELFF.

Here the CDR3 DNA reads TGTGCCAGTACCCCTCCCGTGTCCGCGGGCACAGATACGCAGTATTTT. Protein sequence: CASTPPVSAGTDTQYF. The chain joins TRBV19 to TRBJ2-3; no definite D call. Trimming took off 7 bases at V and 1 base at J, with 18 bases between the two ends. Per germline, CDR1 LNHDA and CDR2 SQIVND (reference sequence). This CDR3 has 16 amino acids.

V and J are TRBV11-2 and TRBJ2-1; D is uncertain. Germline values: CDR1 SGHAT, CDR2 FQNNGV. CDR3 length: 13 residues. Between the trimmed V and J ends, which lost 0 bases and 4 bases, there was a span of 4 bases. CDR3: CASSLEQYNEQFF. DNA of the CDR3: TGTGCCAGCAGCTTAGAGCAGTACAATGAGCAGTTCTTC.

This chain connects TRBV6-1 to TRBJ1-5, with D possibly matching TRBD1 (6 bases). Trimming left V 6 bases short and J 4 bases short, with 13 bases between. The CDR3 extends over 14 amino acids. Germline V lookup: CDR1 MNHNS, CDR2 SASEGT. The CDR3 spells CASRSQGFNQPQHF. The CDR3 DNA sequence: TGTGCCAGCAGATCTCAGGGGTTTAATCAGCCCCAGCATTTT.

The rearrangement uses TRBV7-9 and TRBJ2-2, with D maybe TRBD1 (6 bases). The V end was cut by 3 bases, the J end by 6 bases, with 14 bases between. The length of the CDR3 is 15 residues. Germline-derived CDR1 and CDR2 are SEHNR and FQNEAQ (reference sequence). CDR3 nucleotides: TGTGCCAGCAGCTTGGTCAGGGGCTCGGCCGGGGAGCTGTTTTTT. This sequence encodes CASSLVRGSAGELFF.

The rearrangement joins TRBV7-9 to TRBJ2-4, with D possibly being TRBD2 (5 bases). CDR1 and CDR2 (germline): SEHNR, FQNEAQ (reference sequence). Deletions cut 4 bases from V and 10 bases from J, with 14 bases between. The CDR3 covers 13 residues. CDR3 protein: CASSSDPGSIQYF. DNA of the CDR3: TGTGCCAGCAGCTCAGACCCGGGATCAATTCAGTACTTC.

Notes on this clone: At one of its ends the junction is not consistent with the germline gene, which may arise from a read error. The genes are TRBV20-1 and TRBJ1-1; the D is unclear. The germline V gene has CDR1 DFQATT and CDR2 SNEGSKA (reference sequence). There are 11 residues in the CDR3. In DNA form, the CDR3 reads TGCAGTGCTAGTGTGGACGCATCCGGGATCTTT. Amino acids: CSASVDASGIF.

Here the CDR3 reads CATSSLDRTSTDTQYF. CDR3 sequence (DNA): TGTGCCACCAGCAGTCTAGACAGAACTAGCACAGATACGCAGTATTTT. The chain uses TRBV15 and TRBJ2-3; tentative D call: TRBD1 (5 bases). The V end was cut by 3 bases, the J end by 0 bases, with 13 bases between. The CDR3 loop spans 16 amino acids. Germline-derived CDR1 and CDR2 are LNHNV and YYDKDF (reference sequence).

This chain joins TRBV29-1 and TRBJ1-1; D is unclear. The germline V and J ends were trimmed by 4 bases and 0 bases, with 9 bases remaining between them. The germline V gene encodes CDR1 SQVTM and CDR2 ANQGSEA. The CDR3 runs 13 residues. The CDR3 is CSVGLQLNTEAFF. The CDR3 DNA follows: TGCAGCGTTGGCTTGCAGTTGAACACTGAAGCTTTCTTT.

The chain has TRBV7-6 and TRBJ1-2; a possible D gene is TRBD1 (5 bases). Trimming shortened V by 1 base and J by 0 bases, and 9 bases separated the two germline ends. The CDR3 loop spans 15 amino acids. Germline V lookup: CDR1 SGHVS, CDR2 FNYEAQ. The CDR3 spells CASSLESGPNYGYTF. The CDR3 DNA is TGTGCCAGCAGCTTAGAATCAGGGCCTAACTATGGCTACACCTTC.

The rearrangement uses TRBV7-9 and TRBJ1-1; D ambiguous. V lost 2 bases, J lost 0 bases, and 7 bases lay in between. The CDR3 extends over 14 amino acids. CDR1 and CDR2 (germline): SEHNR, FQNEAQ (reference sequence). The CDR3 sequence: CASSLTVMNTEAFF. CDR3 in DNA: TGTGCCAGCAGCTTAACAGTTATGAACACTGAAGCTTTCTTT. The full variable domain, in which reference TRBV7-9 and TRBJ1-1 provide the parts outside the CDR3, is DTGVSQNPRHKITKRGQNVTFRCDPISEHNRLYWYRQTLGQGPEFLTYFQNEAQLEKSRLLSDRFSAERPKGSFSTLEIQRTEQGDSAMYLCASSLTVMNTEAFFGQGTRLTVV.

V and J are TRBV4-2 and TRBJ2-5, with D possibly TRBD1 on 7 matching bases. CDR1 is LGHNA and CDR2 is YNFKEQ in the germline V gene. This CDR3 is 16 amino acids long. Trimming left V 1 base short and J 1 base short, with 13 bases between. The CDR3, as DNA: TGTGCCAGCAGCCAAGCGGGGCGGGACAGCCAAGAGACCCAGTACTTC. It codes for CASSQAGRDSQETQYF.

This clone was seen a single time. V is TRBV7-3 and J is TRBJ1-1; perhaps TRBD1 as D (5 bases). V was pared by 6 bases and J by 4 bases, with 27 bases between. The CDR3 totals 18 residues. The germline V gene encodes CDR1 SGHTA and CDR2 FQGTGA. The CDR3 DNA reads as TGTGCCAGCAGACGTCAAGGGGATGCACGGGAGAGAGGCACTGAAGCTTTCTTT. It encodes CASRRQGDARERGTEAFF.

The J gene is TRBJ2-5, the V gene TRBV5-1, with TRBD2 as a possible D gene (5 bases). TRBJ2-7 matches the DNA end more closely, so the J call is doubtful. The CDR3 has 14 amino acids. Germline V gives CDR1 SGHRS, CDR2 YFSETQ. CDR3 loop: CASSLVSSISEQYF. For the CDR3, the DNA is TGCGCCAGCAGCTTGGTGTCTAGCATCTCCGAGCAGTACTTC.